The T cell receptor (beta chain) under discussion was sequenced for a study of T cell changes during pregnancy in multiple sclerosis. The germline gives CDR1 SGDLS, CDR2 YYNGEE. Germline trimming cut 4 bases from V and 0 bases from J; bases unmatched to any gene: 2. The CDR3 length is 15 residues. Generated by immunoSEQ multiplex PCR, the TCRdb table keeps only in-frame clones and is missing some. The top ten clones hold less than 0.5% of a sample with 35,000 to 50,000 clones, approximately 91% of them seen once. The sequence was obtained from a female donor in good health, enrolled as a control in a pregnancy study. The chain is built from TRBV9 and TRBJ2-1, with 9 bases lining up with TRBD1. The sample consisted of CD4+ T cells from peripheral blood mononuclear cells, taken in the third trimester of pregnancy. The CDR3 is CASSTGQGSYNEQFF. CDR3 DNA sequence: TGTGCCAGCAGCACGGGACAGGGCTCCTACAATGAGCAGTTCTTC. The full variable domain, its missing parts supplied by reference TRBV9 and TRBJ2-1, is DSGVTQTPKHLITATGQRVTLRCSPRSGDLSVYWYQQSLDQGLQFLIQYYNGEERAKGNILERFSAQQFPDLHSELNLSSLELGDSALYFCASSTGQGSYNEQFFGPGTRLTVL.